This T cell receptor (beta chain) comes out of a study of OX40 agonist ivuxolimab in advanced cancers. Germline CDR1 SGHTA, CDR2 FQGNSA. CDR3 length equals 14 residues. Trimming removed 5 bases at V and 6 bases at J, with 16 bases between. Assay: immunoSEQ multiplex PCR; the TCRdb copy retains only in-frame clones and omits some. Of tens of thousands of clones in the sample, more than 65% were seen once. The TCR originated in an adult with an advanced solid tumor such as melanoma, head and neck, liver or kidney cancer. This chain links TRBV7-2 with TRBJ1-1, with D possibly being TRBD1 (5 bases). Sample: CD4+ or CD8+ T cells sorted from blood, taken in a trial of the OX40 agonist ivuxolimab. The CDR3: CASSPQVTRSEAFF. As DNA, the CDR3 is TGTGCCAGCAGCCCACAGGTTACGAGGTCTGAAGCTTTCTTT.